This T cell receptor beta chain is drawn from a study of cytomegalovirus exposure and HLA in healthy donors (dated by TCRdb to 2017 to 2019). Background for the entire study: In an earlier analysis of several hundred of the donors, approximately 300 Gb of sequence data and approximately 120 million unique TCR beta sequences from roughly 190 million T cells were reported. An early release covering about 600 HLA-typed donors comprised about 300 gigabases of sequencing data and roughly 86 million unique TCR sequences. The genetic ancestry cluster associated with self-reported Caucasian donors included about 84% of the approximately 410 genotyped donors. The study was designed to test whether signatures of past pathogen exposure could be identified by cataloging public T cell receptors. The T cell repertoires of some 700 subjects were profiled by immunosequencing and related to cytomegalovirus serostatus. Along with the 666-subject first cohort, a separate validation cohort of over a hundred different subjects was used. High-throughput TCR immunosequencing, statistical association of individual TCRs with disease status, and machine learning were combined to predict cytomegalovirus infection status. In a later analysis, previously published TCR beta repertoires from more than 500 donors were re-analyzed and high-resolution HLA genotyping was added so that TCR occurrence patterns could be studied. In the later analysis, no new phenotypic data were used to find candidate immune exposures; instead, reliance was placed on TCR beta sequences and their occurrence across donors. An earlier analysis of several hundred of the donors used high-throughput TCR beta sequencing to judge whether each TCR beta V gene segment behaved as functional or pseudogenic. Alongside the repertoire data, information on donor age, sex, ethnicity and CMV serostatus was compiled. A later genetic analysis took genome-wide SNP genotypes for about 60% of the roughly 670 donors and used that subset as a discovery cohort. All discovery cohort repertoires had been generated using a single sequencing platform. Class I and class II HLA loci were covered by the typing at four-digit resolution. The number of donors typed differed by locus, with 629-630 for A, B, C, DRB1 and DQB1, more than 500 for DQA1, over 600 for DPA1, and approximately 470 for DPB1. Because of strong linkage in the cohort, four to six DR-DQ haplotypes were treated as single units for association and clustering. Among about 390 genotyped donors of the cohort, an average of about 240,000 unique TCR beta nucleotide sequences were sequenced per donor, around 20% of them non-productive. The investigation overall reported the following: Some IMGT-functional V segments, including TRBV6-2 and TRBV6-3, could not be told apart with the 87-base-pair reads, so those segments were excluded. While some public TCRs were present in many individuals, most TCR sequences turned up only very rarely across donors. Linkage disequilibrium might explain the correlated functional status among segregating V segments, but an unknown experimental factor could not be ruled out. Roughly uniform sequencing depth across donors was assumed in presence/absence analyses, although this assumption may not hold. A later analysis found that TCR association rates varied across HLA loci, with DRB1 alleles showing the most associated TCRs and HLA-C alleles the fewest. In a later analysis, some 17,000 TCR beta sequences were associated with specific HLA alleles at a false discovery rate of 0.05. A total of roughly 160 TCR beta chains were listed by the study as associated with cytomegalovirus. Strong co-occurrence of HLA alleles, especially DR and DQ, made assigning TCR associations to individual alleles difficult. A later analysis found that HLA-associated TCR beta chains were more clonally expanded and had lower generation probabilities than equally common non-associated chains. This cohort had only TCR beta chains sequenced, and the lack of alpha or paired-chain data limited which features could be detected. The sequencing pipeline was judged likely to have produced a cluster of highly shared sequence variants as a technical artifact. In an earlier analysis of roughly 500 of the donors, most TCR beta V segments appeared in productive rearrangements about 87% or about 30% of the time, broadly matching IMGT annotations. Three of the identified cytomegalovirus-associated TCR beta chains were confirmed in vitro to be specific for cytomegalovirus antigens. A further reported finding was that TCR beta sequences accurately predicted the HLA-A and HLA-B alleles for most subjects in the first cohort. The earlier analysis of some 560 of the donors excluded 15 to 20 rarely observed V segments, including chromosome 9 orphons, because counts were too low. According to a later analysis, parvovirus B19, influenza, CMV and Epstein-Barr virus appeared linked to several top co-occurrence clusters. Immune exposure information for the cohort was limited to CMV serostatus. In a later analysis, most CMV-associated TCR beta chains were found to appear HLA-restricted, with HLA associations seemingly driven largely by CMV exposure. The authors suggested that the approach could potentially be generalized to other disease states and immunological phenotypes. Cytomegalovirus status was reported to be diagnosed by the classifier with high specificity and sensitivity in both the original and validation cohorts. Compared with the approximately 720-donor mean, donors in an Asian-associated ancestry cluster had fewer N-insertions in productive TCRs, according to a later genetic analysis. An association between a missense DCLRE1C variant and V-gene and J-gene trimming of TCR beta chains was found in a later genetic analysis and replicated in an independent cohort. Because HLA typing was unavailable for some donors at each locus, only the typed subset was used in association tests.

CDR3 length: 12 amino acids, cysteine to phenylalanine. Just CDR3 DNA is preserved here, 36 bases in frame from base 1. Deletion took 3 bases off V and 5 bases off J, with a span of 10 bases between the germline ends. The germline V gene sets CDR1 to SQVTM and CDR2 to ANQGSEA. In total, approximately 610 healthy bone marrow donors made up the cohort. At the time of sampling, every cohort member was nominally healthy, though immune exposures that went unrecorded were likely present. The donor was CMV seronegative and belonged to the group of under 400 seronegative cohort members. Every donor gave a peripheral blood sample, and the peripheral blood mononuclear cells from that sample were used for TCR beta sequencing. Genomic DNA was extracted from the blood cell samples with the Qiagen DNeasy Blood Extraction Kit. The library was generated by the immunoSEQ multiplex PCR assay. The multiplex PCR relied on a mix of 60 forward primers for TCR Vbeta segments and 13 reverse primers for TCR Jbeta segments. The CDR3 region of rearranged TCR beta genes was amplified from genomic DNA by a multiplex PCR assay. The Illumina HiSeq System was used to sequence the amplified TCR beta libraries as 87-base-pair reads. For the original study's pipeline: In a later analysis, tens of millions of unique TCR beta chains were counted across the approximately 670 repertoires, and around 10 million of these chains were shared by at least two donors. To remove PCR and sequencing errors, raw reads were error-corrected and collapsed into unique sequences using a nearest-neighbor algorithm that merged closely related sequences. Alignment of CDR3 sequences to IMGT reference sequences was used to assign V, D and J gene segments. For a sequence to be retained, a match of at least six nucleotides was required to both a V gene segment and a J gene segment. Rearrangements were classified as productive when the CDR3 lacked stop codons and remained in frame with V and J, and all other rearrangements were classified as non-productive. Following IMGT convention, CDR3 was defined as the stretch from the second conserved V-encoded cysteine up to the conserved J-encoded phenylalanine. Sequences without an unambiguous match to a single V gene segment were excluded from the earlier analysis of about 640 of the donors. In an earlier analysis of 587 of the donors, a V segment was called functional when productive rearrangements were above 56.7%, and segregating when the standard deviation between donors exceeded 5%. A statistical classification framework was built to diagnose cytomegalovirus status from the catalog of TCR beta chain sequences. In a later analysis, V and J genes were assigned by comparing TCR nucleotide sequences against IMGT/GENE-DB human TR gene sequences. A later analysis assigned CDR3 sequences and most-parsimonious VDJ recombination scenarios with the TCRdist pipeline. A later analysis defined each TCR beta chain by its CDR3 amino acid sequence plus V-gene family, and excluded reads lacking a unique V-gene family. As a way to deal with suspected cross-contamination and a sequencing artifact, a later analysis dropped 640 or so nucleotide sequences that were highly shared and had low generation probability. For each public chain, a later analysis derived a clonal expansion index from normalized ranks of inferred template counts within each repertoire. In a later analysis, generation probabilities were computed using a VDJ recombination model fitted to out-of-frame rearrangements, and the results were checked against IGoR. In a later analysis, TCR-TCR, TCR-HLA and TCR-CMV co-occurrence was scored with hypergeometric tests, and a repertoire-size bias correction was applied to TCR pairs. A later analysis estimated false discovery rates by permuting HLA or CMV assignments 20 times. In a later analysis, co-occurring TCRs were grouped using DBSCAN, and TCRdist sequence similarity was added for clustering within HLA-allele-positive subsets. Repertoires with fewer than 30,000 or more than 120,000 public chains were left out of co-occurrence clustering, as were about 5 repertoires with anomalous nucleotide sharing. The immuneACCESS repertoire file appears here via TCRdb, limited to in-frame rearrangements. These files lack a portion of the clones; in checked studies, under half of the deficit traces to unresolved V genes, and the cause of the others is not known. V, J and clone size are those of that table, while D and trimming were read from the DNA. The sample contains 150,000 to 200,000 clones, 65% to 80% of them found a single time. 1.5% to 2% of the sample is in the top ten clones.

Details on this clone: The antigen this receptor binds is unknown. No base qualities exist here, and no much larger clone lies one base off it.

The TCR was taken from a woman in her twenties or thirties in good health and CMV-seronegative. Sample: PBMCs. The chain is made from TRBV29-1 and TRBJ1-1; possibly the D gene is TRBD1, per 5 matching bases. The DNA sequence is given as TGCAGCGTTGACGGGGGTCGGACTGAAGCTTTCTTT. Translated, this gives CSVDGGRTEAFF.